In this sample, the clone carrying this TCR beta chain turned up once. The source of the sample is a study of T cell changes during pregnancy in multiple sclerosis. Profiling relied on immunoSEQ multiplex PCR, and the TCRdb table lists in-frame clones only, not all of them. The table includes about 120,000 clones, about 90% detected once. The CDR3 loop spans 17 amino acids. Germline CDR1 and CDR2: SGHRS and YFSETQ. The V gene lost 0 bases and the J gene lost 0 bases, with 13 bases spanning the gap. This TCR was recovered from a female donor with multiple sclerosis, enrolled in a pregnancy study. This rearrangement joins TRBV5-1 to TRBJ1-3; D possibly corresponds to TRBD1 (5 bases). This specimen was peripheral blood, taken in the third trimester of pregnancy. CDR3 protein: CASSLGTGGSSGNTIYF. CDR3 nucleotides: TGCGCCAGCAGCTTGGGGACGGGGGGGAGCTCTGGAAACACCATATATTTT.